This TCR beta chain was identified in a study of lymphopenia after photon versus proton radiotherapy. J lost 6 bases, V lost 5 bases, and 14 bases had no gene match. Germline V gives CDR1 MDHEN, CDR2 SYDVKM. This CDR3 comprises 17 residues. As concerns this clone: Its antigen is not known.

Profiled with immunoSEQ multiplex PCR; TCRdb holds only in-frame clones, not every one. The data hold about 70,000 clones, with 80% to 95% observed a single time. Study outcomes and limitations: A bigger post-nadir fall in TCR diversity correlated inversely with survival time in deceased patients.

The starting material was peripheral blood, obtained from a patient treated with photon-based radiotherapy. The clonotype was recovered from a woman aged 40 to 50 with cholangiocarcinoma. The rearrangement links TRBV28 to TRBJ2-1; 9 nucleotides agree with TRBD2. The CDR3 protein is CASSNLEGGRGSNEQFF. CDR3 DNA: TGTGCCAGCAGTAACCTCGAAGGCGGGAGGGGGTCCAATGAGCAGTTCTTC.